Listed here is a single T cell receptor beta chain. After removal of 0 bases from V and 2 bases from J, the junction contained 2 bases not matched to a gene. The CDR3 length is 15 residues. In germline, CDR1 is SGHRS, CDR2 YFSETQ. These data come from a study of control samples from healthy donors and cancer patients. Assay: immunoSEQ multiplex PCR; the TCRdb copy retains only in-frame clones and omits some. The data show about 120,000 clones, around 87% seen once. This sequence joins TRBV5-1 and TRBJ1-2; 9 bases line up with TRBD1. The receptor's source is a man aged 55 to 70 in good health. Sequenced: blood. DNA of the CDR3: TGCGCCAGCAGCTTGGTTGGGACAGGGAACTATGGCTACACCTTC. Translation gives CASSLVGTGNYGYTF.